These 24 T cell receptor beta chains were all obtained from the same sample, sequenced in a study of blood T cell repertoires in COVID-19. Assay used: immunoSEQ multiplex PCR; TCRdb lists only in-frame clones, some missing. Here the sample spans more than 120,000 clones, around 84% being singletons. Sequencing was done on a sample of peripheral blood. These receptors all come from a human donor in a cohort sampled during active COVID-19.

The chain couples TRBV12-3 or TRBV12-4 to TRBJ1-6; D is uncertain. V lost 2 bases and J lost 11, with 7 bases in between. The CDR3 totals 12 residues. In DNA, the CDR3 is TGTGCCAGCAGTTTACTTGAGACACCCCTCCACTTT. Translated: CASSLLETPLHF.

The J gene is TRBJ1-1, the V gene TRBV6-1; perhaps TRBD1 as D (6 bases). Germline V gene sequence: CDR1 MNHNS, CDR2 SASEGT. The CDR3 covers 15 residues. V was pared by 0 bases and J by 4 bases, with 12 bases between. CDR3 DNA sequence: TGTGCCAGCAGTGAAGCAACAGGGATCGGCACTGAAGCTTTCTTT. The encoded protein is CASSEATGIGTEAFF.

This sequence joins TRBV5-5 and TRBJ1-4, with 11 bases that match TRBD1. V was clipped by 4 bases and J by 2 bases; unmatched bases: 4. Germline lookup yields CDR1 SGHKS and CDR2 YYEKEE (reference sequence). The CDR3 has 16 residues. CDR3 in amino acids: CASSPGQGATNEKLFF. CDR3 in DNA: TGTGCCAGCAGCCCAGGACAGGGGGCGACTAATGAAAAACTGTTTTTT.

The chain joins TRBV12-3 or TRBV12-4 to TRBJ1-4; D is ambiguous. V was pared by 6 bases and J by 10 bases, with 12 bases between. The CDR3 consists of 12 residues. The CDR3 region has the DNA TGTGCCAGCAGGACGAGCGACGGAAAACTGTTTTTT. Its translation is CASRTSDGKLFF.

The chain uses TRBV6-5 and TRBJ2-3, with D possibly being TRBD1 (5 bases). V shed 5 bases and J shed 0 bases, with 9 bases lying between them. The germline V gene has CDR1 MNHEY and CDR2 SVGAGI. The CDR3 is made up of 14 amino acids. DNA for the CDR3: TGTGCCAGCAGTACAGGAAGTAGCACAGATACGCAGTATTTT. This gives the protein CASSTGSSTDTQYF.

This clone occurred once. This chain joins TRBV4-1 and TRBJ1-5, with D hard to call. The CDR3 runs 17 residues. Germline V gene sequence: CDR1 MGHRA, CDR2 YSYEKL. V was cut by 3 bases and J by 3 bases, with 18 bases left in between. Here the CDR3 DNA reads TGCGCCAGCAGCCAGGGCCTAGGACTGCTTATCAATCAGCCCCAGCATTTT. It yields the protein CASSQGLGLLINQPQHF.

The genes are TRBV28 and TRBJ2-1; 10 bases fit TRBD2. CDR1 MDHEN and CDR2 SYDVKM come from the germline V gene. J gave up 6 bases and V 5 bases, and 4 bases lay outside the gene matches. This CDR3 has 14 amino acids. The CDR3 loop reads CASSTSGGANEQFF. CDR3 sequence (DNA): TGTGCCAGCAGTACCAGCGGGGGGGCCAATGAGCAGTTCTTC.

The chain has TRBV5-1 and TRBJ2-3, with D uncertain. Trimming took off 1 base at V and 0 bases at J, with 6 bases between the two ends. Germline lookup yields CDR1 SGHRS and CDR2 YFSETQ. The CDR3 totals 14 residues. CDR3 sequence reads: CASSLLLSTDTQYF. CDR3 DNA: TGCGCCAGCAGCTTGTTGTTAAGCACAGATACGCAGTATTTT.

V and J are TRBV6-5 and TRBJ1-6; D remains unclear. This CDR3 spans 15 amino acids. Germline loops: CDR1 MNHEY, CDR2 SVGAGI. V was clipped by 6 bases and J by 9 bases, with 18 bases between them. The CDR3 nucleotides are TGTGCCAGCAGGCCCCAAGGAGGAGGAGGTTCACCCCTCCACTTT. Its translation: CASRPQGGGGSPLHF.

This clone was counted a single time. J is TRBJ1-2 and V is TRBV29-1; possible D gene TRBD1, 6 bases. Trimming took off 0 bases at V and 0 bases at J, with 17 bases between the two ends. This CDR3 region has 17 residues. The germline V gene has CDR1 SQVTM and CDR2 ANQGSEA. CDR3 residues: CSVEDRGWGTANYGYTF. The CDR3, as DNA: TGCAGCGTTGAAGACAGGGGCTGGGGTACTGCTAACTATGGCTACACCTTC.

This clone has ten or more counts. The DNA of the CDR3 is TGTGCCAGCAGCACAAGGAGGAGGGAGTATTACACAGATACGCAGTATTTT. This translates into CASSTRRREYYTDTQYF. The chain carries TRBV5-4 and TRBJ2-3, with D possibly being TRBD2 (6 bases). Trimming cost V 4 bases and J 2 bases, with 20 bases left between them. The germline V gene has CDR1 SGHNT and CDR2 YYREEE (reference sequence). The CDR3 is made up of 17 amino acids.

The rearrangement links TRBV6-6 to TRBJ1-1, with D uncertain. From germline, CDR1 is MNHNY and CDR2 SVGAGI (reference sequence). Trimming left V 2 bases short and J 4 bases short, with 2 bases between. The CDR3 is made up of 11 amino acids. The CDR3 DNA is TGTGCCAGCAGTTACCTCACTGAAGCTTTCTTT. Protein sequence: CASSYLTEAFF.

The chain joins TRBV28 to TRBJ2-7; 7 nucleotides match TRBD2. This CDR3 has 17 residues. The germline CDR1 and CDR2 sequences are MDHEN and SYDVKM. V was pared by 7 bases and J by 1 base, with 16 bases of the junction left unmatched. In nucleotides, the CDR3 is TGTGCCAGCATCCCAACGGGAGGCCAGGGAGGGTCCTACGAGCAGTACTTC. Protein product: CASIPTGGQGGSYEQYF.

The chain recombines TRBV2 with TRBJ1-5; TRBD1 is a possible D gene (6 bases). This CDR3 contains 15 residues. Trimming pared 5 bases from V and 2 bases from J, leaving 13 bases between. CDR1 is SNHLY and CDR2 is FYNNEI in the germline V gene. CDR3: CASSLNRERNQPQHF. For the CDR3, the DNA is TGTGCCAGCAGTCTTAACAGGGAACGCAATCAGCCCCAGCATTTT.

The chain has TRBV10-1 and TRBJ2-7; D remains ambiguous. Between the trimmed V and J ends, which lost 0 bases and 2 bases, there was a span of 11 bases. The CDR3 has 15 amino acids. Germline CDR1 reads WNHNN; CDR2 reads SYGVQD (reference sequence). Here the CDR3 reads CASSESVRITYEQYF. CDR3 nucleotides: TGCGCCAGCAGTGAGTCGGTGAGGATAACCTACGAGCAGTACTTC.

This clone was detected only a few times. V gene TRBV6-4 combines with J gene TRBJ2-1, with 7 bases identical to TRBD1. The CDR3 has 13 amino acids. J gave up 6 bases and V 10 bases, and 9 bases lay outside the gene matches. The germline CDR1 and CDR2 sequences are MRHNA and SNTAGT. CDR3 DNA: TGTGCCACCGCGACAGGGCAAATCAATGAGCAGTTCTTC. Protein sequence: CATATGQINEQFF.

The V and J genes are TRBV12-3 or TRBV12-4 and TRBJ2-1, with 7 bases identical to TRBD2. This CDR3 has 12 amino acids. V lost 3 bases to trimming and J lost 9 bases; unmatched junction nucleotides: 2. CDR3 sequence: CASSLGGSEQFF. The CDR3 nucleotides read TGTGCCAGCAGTTTGGGAGGGAGTGAGCAGTTCTTC.

The CDR3 spells CASSWDRQMNTEAFF. CDR3 DNA sequence: TGTGCCAGCAGTTGGGACAGACAAATGAACACTGAAGCTTTCTTT. This chain connects TRBV6-5 to TRBJ1-1; 7 nucleotides agree with TRBD1. The CDR3 contains 15 residues. The J segment lost 0 bases and the V segment lost 4 bases, leaving 5 bases of the junction unmatched. The V gene's germline CDR1 is MNHEY and CDR2 SVGAGI.

The chain employs TRBV24-1 and TRBJ1-3; no firm D call. There are 15 residues in the CDR3. Trimming removed 12 bases from V and 0 bases from J, with 17 bases in between. Germline V CDR1 and CDR2: KGHDR, SFDVKD. The chain's CDR3 is CAVRPRALSGNTIYF. Here the CDR3 DNA reads TGTGCCGTTCGACCGAGGGCCCTCTCTGGAAACACCATATATTTT.

The gene calls are TRBV1 and TRBJ2-7; the table assigns TRBD2, which was not confirmed against the DNA. TRBV1 is noted as a pseudogene. This CDR3 spans 16 amino acids. The CDR3 region has the DNA TGCACCAGCAGCCGATTTAAGGGGACTACTCCATACGAGCAGTACGTC. It is translated as CTSSRFKGTTPYEQYV.

This chain uses TRBV9 with TRBJ2-3, with a possible D match to TRBD2 (7 bases). Germline V gene sequence: CDR1 SGDLS, CDR2 YYNGEE. This CDR3 is 16 amino acids long. Trimming took 1 base from V and 4 from J, leaving 16 bases between them. DNA for the CDR3: TGTGCCAGCAGCGTATGGAGGGGGGGTAGCGCAGATACGCAGTATTTT. This codes for CASSVWRGGSADTQYF.

The chain couples TRBV5-1 to TRBJ1-5; D uncertain. CDR3 length: 14 residues. Between the trimmed V and J ends, which lost 4 bases and 0 bases, there was a span of 8 bases. Per the germline V gene, CDR1 is SGHRS and CDR2 is YFSETQ. CDR3 nucleotides: TGCGCCAGCAGCCACGGGGATAGCAATCAGCCCCAGCATTTT. Encoded protein: CASSHGDSNQPQHF.

The V and J genes are TRBV2 and TRBJ2-1; 8 bases match TRBD2. V lost 6 bases and J lost 6; bases outside the gene matches: 16. The CDR3 is 17 amino acids. CDR1 and CDR2 (germline): SNHLY, FYNNEI. The CDR3 sequence: CASRGSLYREGSNEQFF. The CDR3 DNA is TGTGCCAGCAGAGGGTCCCTCTATCGGGAGGGAAGCAATGAGCAGTTCTTC.

J is TRBJ2-1 and V is TRBV28; TRBD2 matches at 12 bases. This CDR3 region has 15 residues. The germline V gene encodes CDR1 MDHEN and CDR2 SYDVKM. Trimming took 5 bases from V and 7 from J; bases not matched to a gene: 6. The CDR3: CASSTLAGGINEQFF. The CDR3, as DNA: TGTGCCAGCAGTACCCTAGCGGGGGGGATAAATGAGCAGTTCTTC.